This section outlines one T cell receptor beta chain sequence together with its context. Its antigen is still unknown. Sequenced by immunoSEQ multiplex PCR; TCRdb stores in-frame clones only, minus some. Among some 320,000 clones listed, about 82% were seen once. This CDR3 has 14 residues. CDR1 LGHDT and CDR2 YNNKEL come from the germline V gene (reference sequence). V was cut by 7 bases and J by 8 bases, with 20 bases left in between. This sample was taken from a study of Ad26.COV2.S vaccination and SARS-CoV-2 variants. Findings and limits, study-wide: Measures of TCR breadth and depth may have fallen short of total T cell responses.

Treatment indicated: roughly 18 received Ad26.COV2.S at low or high dose, single or two shots; about 5 received placebo; per-sample allocation not given. Repertoires come from day 63 after the first vaccine or placebo injection. The sequence was obtained from a person between 18 and 59 years old who received the Ad26.COV2.S COVID-19 vaccine or a placebo. Sequenced material: peripheral blood, taken in a trial of Ad26.COV2.S vaccine versus placebo. The V and J genes are TRBV3-1 (or the pseudogene TRBV3-2) and TRBJ1-2; tentative D call: TRBD1 (6 bases). CDR3 in DNA: TGTGCCAGCAACCACCAGCAGGGGACGAGCGGCTACACCTTC. As protein: CASNHQQGTSGYTF.